A single sample is the source of the 27 T cell receptor beta chains below, sequenced in a study of post-analysis software for immune sequencing data. Findings of the study overall: TRBV5-6, TRBV5-1 and TRBV20-1 belonged to a set of roughly five TRBV segments that were more frequent in patients than controls.

Which antigens these TCRs recognize remains unknown. TCR beta cDNA libraries included unique molecular identifiers. TCRdb re-called the PCR reads through MiXCR, storing one row per CDR3 protein. The sample includes roughly 730,000 distinct CDR3 sequences, 25% to 30% of them seen just once. The material sequenced was blood. Every receptor here comes from a girl between 10 and 17 years old with multiple sclerosis.

This clonotype was seen once. The CDR3 sequence: CASSLPSGLGETQYF. The CDR3 bases are TGTGCCAGCAGCCTGCCATCCGGGCTAGGAGAGACCCAGTACTTC. The chain links TRBV3-1 to TRBJ2-5; D ambiguous. V was trimmed by 4 bases and J by 4 bases, leaving 16 bases between them. Germline CDR1 reads LGHDT; CDR2 reads YNNKEL (reference sequence). The CDR3 has 15 residues.

The V call is TRBV4-1, the J call TRBJ1-5; tentative D call: TRBD1 (5 bases). This CDR3 has 16 residues. Per germline, CDR1 MGHRA and CDR2 YSYEKL. Between the trimmed V and J ends, which lost 0 bases and 3 bases, there was a span of 12 bases. For the CDR3, the DNA is TGCGCCAGCAGCCAAGAAAGTTCAGGGACCAATCAGCCCCAGCATTTT. Its protein product is CASSQESSGTNQPQHF.

The chain has TRBV4-3 and TRBJ2-5, with D possibly TRBD1 on 5 matching bases. V was clipped by 1 base and J by 5 bases, with 14 bases between them. Germline assignment: CDR1 LGHNA and CDR2 YSLEER. The CDR3 extends over 15 amino acids. CDR3 coding DNA: TGCGCCAGCAGCCAAGTGACAGTCGGTGGTGAGACCCAGTACTTC. Amino acid sequence: CASSQVTVGGETQYF.

About this clonotype: A junction end diverges from the germline sequence, so it may reflect a read error. CDR3 bases: TGTCCCAGCAGCCCCGGGGCCCCTTCGGACGAGCAGTACTTC. Its translation: CPSSPGAPSDEQYF. This chain joins TRBV7-9 and TRBJ2-7, with D possibly being TRBD1 or TRBD2 (5 bases each). The CDR3 is made up of 14 amino acids. Per germline, CDR1 SEHNR and CDR2 FQNEAQ (reference sequence).

For the CDR3, the DNA is TGCAGTGCTCAGGGTATAGGCTACACCTTC. Translation: CSAQGIGYTF. The chain couples TRBV20-1 to TRBJ1-2; TRBD1 is a possible D gene (5 bases). V was trimmed by 5 bases and J by 8 bases, leaving 9 bases between them. The CDR3 covers 10 residues. Germline V lookup: CDR1 DFQATT, CDR2 SNEGSKA (reference sequence).

The chain uses TRBV7-2 and TRBJ2-1; 8 nucleotides agree with TRBD2. The CDR3 loop spans 16 amino acids. The V and J ends lost 0 bases and 4 bases, in that order; junction bases with no gene match: 5. Germline CDR1 reads SGHTA; CDR2 reads FQGNSA. Written as DNA, the CDR3 is TGTGCCAGCAGCTTAGCGTGGAGCGGGAGTTACAATGAGCAGTTCTTC. This gives the protein CASSLAWSGSYNEQFF.

V is TRBV12-3 or TRBV12-4 and J is TRBJ1-1; weak D call: TRBD1 (6 bases). Trimming took 4 bases from V and 5 from J, leaving 11 bases between them. The CDR3 contains 13 residues. CDR3 sequence: CASSSNRGTEAFF. CDR3 sequence (DNA): TGTGCCAGCAGTTCGAATAGGGGGACTGAAGCTTTCTTT.

This clonotype was detected a few times. The chain employs TRBV5-1 and TRBJ2-6, with 7 nucleotides matching TRBD1. Germline CDR1 SGHRS, CDR2 YFSETQ. CDR3 size: 15 residues. V trimming: 4 bases; J trimming: 4 bases; junction bases outside the gene matches: 5. The CDR3 DNA reads TGCGCCAGCAGCGTCGAGACAGGGGGGGCCAACGTCCTGACTTTC. This translates into CASSVETGGANVLTF.

There are many counts of this clonotype. The rearrangement joins TRBV5-1 to TRBJ2-3; D ambiguous. V was cut by 4 bases and J by 0 bases, with 15 bases left in between. This CDR3 comprises 16 residues. Germline V CDR1 and CDR2: SGHRS, YFSETQ. In DNA form, the CDR3 reads TGCGCCAGCAGCCCCCGGACGGCGACTAGCACAGATACGCAGTATTTT. Protein product: CASSPRTATSTDTQYF.

This chain connects TRBV5-1 to TRBJ2-5, with unresolved D. Germline lookup yields CDR1 SGHRS and CDR2 YFSETQ. CDR3 size: 15 residues. Trimming removed 0 bases at V and 4 bases at J, with 13 bases between. As DNA, the CDR3 is TGCGCCAGCAGCTTGGACCCCGCTTGGGGAGAGACCCAGTACTTC. It encodes CASSLDPAWGETQYF.

This clonotype was seen ten or more times. This CDR3 reads CASSYLSSYEQYF. The CDR3 DNA follows: TGTGCCAGCAGTTACTTATCCAGCTACGAGCAGTACTTC. The chain couples TRBV6-5 to TRBJ2-7; D unresolved. Trimming stripped 1 base from V and 3 bases from J, with 7 bases between. The germline V gene encodes CDR1 MNHEY and CDR2 SVGAGI. This CDR3 comprises 13 residues.

The chain recombines TRBV11-2 with TRBJ1-2; 9 positions agree with TRBD1. From germline, CDR1 is SGHAT and CDR2 FQNNGV. V trimming: 5 bases; J trimming: 5 bases; junction bases outside the gene matches: 12. There are 16 residues in the CDR3. CDR3 sequence reads: CASSPGTGTSGYGYTF. The CDR3 DNA sequence: TGTGCCAGCAGCCCCGGGACAGGGACCTCAGGGTATGGCTACACCTTC.

This clonotype occurred a few times. V usage is TRBV20-1 and J usage is TRBJ2-3; perhaps TRBD1 as D (6 bases). There are 16 residues in the CDR3. V gave up 6 bases and J gave up 6 bases, with 25 bases separating them. CDR1 and CDR2 from the germline V gene are DFQATT and SNEGSKA (reference sequence). The CDR3 spells CSAPGQWDTYPDTQYF. As DNA, the CDR3 is TGCAGTGCCCCGGGGCAGTGGGACACCTACCCCGATACGCAGTATTTT.

This rearrangement joins TRBV9 to TRBJ2-1, with 8 bases matching TRBD2. The germline V gene has CDR1 SGDLS and CDR2 YYNGEE. This CDR3 contains 16 residues. Losses at the gene ends were 3 bases for V and 5 bases for J; bases not matched to a gene: 10. CDR3 protein: CASSARPAGDHNEQFF. The CDR3 DNA follows: TGTGCCAGCAGCGCGCGTCCAGCGGGAGACCACAATGAGCAGTTCTTC.

Notes on this clonotype: A read error is likely, as this CDR3 ends without the conserved phenylalanine or tryptophan. This sequence joins TRBV28 and TRBJ2-4; the D gene is possibly TRBD2 (5 bases). The CDR3 consists of 13 residues. Germline V gene data show CDR1 as MDHEN and CDR2 as SYDVKM. V gave up 5 bases and J gave up 0 bases, with 5 bases separating them. CDR3 in amino acids: CASSGLAKNIQYV. The CDR3 DNA is TGTGCCAGCAGTGGACTAGCCAAAAACATTCAGTACGTC.

This chain links TRBV6-2 or TRBV6-3 with TRBJ2-2, with D perhaps matching TRBD2 (5 bases). Trimming left V 2 bases short and J 9 bases short, with 7 bases between. The CDR3 is made up of 12 amino acids. Germline V gene sequence: CDR1 MNHEY, CDR2 SVGEGT. CDR3 loop: CASSYEGRELFF. DNA for the CDR3: TGTGCCAGCAGTTACGAGGGAAGGGAGCTGTTTTTT.

This clonotype was counted a few times. The rearrangement joins TRBV6-5 to TRBJ2-3, with D perhaps matching TRBD2 (5 bases). From germline, CDR1 is MNHEY and CDR2 SVGAGI. The CDR3 has 15 residues. V lost 5 bases and J 0 bases, leaving 12 bases between the germline ends. CDR3 nucleotides: TGTGCCAGCAGTATGGGAGTGCCTAGCACAGATACGCAGTATTTT. As protein: CASSMGVPSTDTQYF.

The V call is TRBV20-1, the J call TRBJ2-4, with 13 bases lining up with TRBD2. Germline CDR1 DFQATT, CDR2 SNEGSKA (reference sequence). V shed 1 base, J shed 1 base, and the junction held 7 bases outside the gene matches. This CDR3 contains 18 residues. In DNA, the CDR3 is TGCAGTGCTAGAGTAACTAGCGGGAGGGCCTTCGCCAAAAACATTCAGTACTTC. As protein: CSARVTSGRAFAKNIQYF.

The chain recombines TRBV3-1 with TRBJ2-2; D is perhaps TRBD2 (7 bases). Per the germline V gene, CDR1 is LGHDT and CDR2 is YNNKEL (reference sequence). V was clipped by 4 bases and J by 7 bases, with 16 bases between them. The CDR3 is made up of 15 amino acids. In nucleotides, the CDR3 is TGTGCCAGCAGCCGCTCGGGGGCGGGGGACGGGGAGCTGTTTTTT. It specifies CASSRSGAGDGELFF.

This clonotype turned up a few times. The chain joins TRBV7-9 to TRBJ2-1; maybe TRBD1 (6 bases). The V end lost 5 bases, the J end lost 3 bases, and 14 bases lay between the germline ends. CDR1 is SEHNR and CDR2 is FQNEAQ in the germline V gene (reference sequence). CDR3 size: 15 residues. The CDR3 nucleotides read TGTGCCAGCAGCCACGGACAGCTCTACTACAATGAGCAGTTCTTC. Encoded protein: CASSHGQLYYNEQFF.

This clonotype was counted a few times. The J gene is TRBJ1-2, the V gene TRBV9; D is ambiguous. Germline assignment: CDR1 SGDLS and CDR2 YYNGEE. The ends were cut back, 4 bases at V and 2 bases at J, with 18 bases in the middle. The CDR3 has 16 residues. This chain's CDR3 is CASSPLGFDLNYGYTF. CDR3 bases: TGTGCCAGCAGCCCCCTCGGGTTCGATTTAAACTATGGCTACACCTTC. Together with reference TRBV9 and TRBJ1-2, the CDR3 gives the full variable domain: DSGVTQTPKHLITATGQRVTLRCSPRSGDLSVYWYQQSLDQGLQFLIQYYNGEERAKGNILERFSAQQFPDLHSELNLSSLELGDSALYFCASSPLGFDLNYGYTFGSGTRLTVV.

The chain couples TRBV11-1 to TRBJ2-1; tentatively, D is TRBD1 (6 bases). V lost 5 bases and J lost 5, with 19 bases in between. Germline V lookup: CDR1 SGHAT, CDR2 FQDESV (reference sequence). The CDR3 totals 16 residues. CDR3 sequence reads: CASSKTGTQQNNEQFF. The CDR3 DNA reads TGTGCCAGCAGCAAAACCGGGACACAGCAAAACAATGAGCAGTTCTTC.

The V call is TRBV27, the J call TRBJ2-3; 11 nucleotides agree with TRBD2. Unmatched junction bases numbered 6, after V lost 5 bases and J lost 2 bases. Germline V gives CDR1 MNHEY, CDR2 SMNVEV (reference sequence). The CDR3 is 16 amino acids. CDR3 DNA: TGTGCCAGCAGTCTGAGACTAGCGGGGAACACAGATACGCAGTATTTT. It codes for CASSLRLAGNTDTQYF.

V and J are TRBV7-8 and TRBJ2-5; tentatively, D is TRBD2 (6 bases). CDR1 and CDR2 (germline): SGHVS, FQNEAQ. The CDR3 has 14 amino acids. Trimming pared 0 bases from V and 11 bases from J, leaving 16 bases between. The CDR3 DNA reads TGTGCCAGCAGCTTAGCGGGACTCTACAATGAGCAGTACTTC. This sequence encodes CASSLAGLYNEQYF.

This clonotype has just one count. The chain joins TRBV18 to TRBJ2-6, with unresolved D. CDR3 length equals 15 residues. With 3 bases removed from V and 2 bases from J, the gap between germline ends came to 8 bases. The germline V gene encodes CDR1 KGHSH and CDR2 LQKENI. The CDR3 DNA is TGTGCCAGCTCACCGGAAGGGACTGGGGCCAACGTCCTGACTTTC. This sequence encodes CASSPEGTGANVLTF.

This clonotype was seen more than once but under ten times. The chain joins TRBV18 to TRBJ2-1; tentatively, D is TRBD1 or TRBD2 (5 bases each). V dropped 6 bases and J dropped 6 bases, with 15 bases sitting between them. This CDR3 has 14 residues. Germline CDR1 KGHSH, CDR2 LQKENI. The CDR3 reads CASSTGTRGNEQFF. In DNA form, the CDR3 reads TGTGCCAGCTCTACCGGGACGAGGGGCAATGAGCAGTTCTTC.

DNA for the CDR3: TGTGCCAGCAGCCCAGGGTCCGATCAGCCCCAGCATTTT. This sequence encodes CASSPGSDQPQHF. The chain is built from TRBV7-2 and TRBJ1-5, with TRBD1 as a possible D gene (5 bases). CDR1 and CDR2 (germline): SGHTA, FQGNSA. The CDR3 has 13 amino acids. V lost 5 bases, J lost 5 bases, and 10 bases lay in between.